One TCR beta chain is described in this entry. Its matching antigen is unknown. Sequencing was performed with immunoSEQ multiplex PCR; in TCRdb, only in-frame clones are kept and a portion is missing. The table shows 65,000 to 85,000 clones, with 70% to 90% occurring only once. The sample originates from a study of T cell responses to AZD1222 COVID-19 vaccine. The CDR3 length is 15 residues. Germline CDR1 reads SEHNR; CDR2 reads FQNEAQ (reference sequence). Trimming cost V 1 base and J 8 bases, with 14 bases left between them. Second doses at about 4 or about 12 weeks were pooled. General observations from the study: Among the donors, most were white British and more were female, and clonal diversity was possibly underestimated. Baseline antibody screening turned up just a handful of seropositive AZD1222 recipients.

The sequences come from peripheral blood, collected 28 days after the second AZD1222 dose. This clonotype was obtained from an adult who received the AZD1222 COVID-19 vaccine. V gene TRBV7-9 combines with J gene TRBJ1-4, with D possibly being TRBD1 (5 bases). The CDR3 is CASSLEYGGNEKLFF. CDR3 in DNA: TGTGCCAGCAGCTTAGAGTATGGGGGTAACGAAAAACTGTTTTTT.